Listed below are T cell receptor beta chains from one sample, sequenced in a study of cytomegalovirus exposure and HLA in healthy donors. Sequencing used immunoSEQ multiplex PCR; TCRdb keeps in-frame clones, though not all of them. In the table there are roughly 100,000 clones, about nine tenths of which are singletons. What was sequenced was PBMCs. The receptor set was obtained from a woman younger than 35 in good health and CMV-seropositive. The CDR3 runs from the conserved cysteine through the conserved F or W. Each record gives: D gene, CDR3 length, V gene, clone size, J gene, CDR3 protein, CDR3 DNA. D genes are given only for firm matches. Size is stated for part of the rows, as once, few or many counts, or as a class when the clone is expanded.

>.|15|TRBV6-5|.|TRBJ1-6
CASRTGGFYNSPLHF
TGTGCCAGCAGAACGGGGGGATTCTATAATTCACCCCTCCACTTT
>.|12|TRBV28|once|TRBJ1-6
CASSPRDSPLHF
TGTGCCAGCAGTCCGCGGGATTCACCCCTCCACTTT
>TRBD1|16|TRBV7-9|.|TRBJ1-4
CASSSLGGTGREKLFF
TGTGCCAGCAGCTCCCTTGGCGGGACAGGGCGGGAAAAACTGTTTTTT
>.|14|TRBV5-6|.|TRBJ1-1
CASSLRGSYTEAFF
TGTGCCAGCAGCTTGAGGGGTAGCTACACTGAAGCTTTCTTT
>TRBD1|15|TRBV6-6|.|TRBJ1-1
CASSYGQGGNTEAFF
TGTGCCAGCAGTTACGGCCAGGGGGGGAACACTGAAGCTTTCTTT
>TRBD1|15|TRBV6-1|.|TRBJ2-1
CASRSDRGLNNEQFF
TGTGCCAGCAGGTCGGACAGGGGGCTCAACAATGAGCAGTTCTTC
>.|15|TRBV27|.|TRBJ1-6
CASSLVQGTNSPLHF
TGTGCCAGCAGTTTAGTCCAGGGGACCAATTCACCCCTCCACTTT
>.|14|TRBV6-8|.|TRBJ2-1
CASSGTQMGNEQFF
TGTGCCAGCAGTGGGACTCAAATGGGCAATGAGCAGTTCTTC
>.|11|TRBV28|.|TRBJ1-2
CASSLNYGYTF
TGTGCCAGCAGTCTCAACTATGGCTACACCTTC
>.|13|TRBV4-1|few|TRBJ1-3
CASSQRSGNTIYF
TGCGCCAGCAGCCAACGCTCTGGAAACACCATATATTTT
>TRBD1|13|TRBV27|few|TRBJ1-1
CASRGQGETEAFF
TGTGCCAGCAGGGGACAGGGGGAGACTGAAGCTTTCTTT
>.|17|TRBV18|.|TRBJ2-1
CASSPTTGQRNYNEQFF
TGTGCCAGCTCACCAACAACCGGACAGCGGAACTACAATGAGCAGTTCTTC
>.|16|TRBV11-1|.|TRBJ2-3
CASSLEAGGYTDTQYF
TGTGCCAGCAGCTTAGAGGCCGGGGGTTACACAGATACGCAGTATTTT
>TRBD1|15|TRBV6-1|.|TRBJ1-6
CASSDQGADNSPLHF
TGTGCCAGCAGTGATCAGGGGGCGGACAATTCACCCCTCCACTTT
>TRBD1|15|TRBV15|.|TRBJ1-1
CATSREQGAGTEAFF
TGTGCCACCAGCAGAGAACAGGGGGCAGGGACTGAAGCTTTCTTT
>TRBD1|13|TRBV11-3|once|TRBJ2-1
CASSSDRGHEQFF
TGTGCCAGCAGCTCAGACAGGGGTCATGAGCAGTTCTTC
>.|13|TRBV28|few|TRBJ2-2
CASTTSGSGELFF
TGTGCCAGCACTACATCGGGATCCGGGGAGCTGTTTTTT
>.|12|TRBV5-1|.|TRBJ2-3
CASSPVGDTQYF
TGCGCCAGCAGCCCGGTCGGGGATACGCAGTATTTT
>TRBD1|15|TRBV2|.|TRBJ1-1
CASRTGQGGLGEAFF
TGTGCCAGCAGGACCGGACAGGGAGGATTGGGTGAAGCTTTCTTT
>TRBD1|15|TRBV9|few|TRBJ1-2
CASSVDPTGLRGYTF
TGTGCCAGCAGCGTAGACCCGACAGGGCTGAGGGGCTACACCTTC
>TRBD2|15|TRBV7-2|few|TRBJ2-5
CASSKGEGNQETQYF
TGTGCCAGCAGCAAAGGGGAGGGTAACCAAGAGACCCAGTACTTC
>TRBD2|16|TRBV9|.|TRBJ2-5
CASSAHGRGEQETQYF
TGTGCCAGCAGCGCCCACGGGCGGGGGGAACAAGAGACCCAGTACTTC
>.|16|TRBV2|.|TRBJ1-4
CASSEPRRLTNEKLFF
TGTGCCAGCAGTGAACCCAGGAGGTTGACTAATGAAAAACTGTTTTTT
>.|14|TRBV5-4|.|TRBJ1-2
CASSRPGGSYGYTF
TGTGCCAGCAGCCGACCTGGGGGGTCCTATGGCTACACCTTC
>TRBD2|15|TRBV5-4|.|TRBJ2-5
CASSSGATAQETQYF
TGTGCCAGCAGCAGCGGGGCTACGGCCCAAGAGACCCAGTACTTC
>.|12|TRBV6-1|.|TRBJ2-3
CAASLRLDTQYF
TGTGCCGCCTCTCTCCGGTTAGATACGCAGTATTTT
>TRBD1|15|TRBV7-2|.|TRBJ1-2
CASSLEKQGGYGYTF
TGTGCCAGCAGCTTAGAGAAACAGGGGGGTTATGGCTACACCTTC
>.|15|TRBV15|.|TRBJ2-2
CATSSRGAETGELFF
TGTGCCACCAGCAGCAGGGGGGCCGAAACCGGGGAGCTGTTTTTT
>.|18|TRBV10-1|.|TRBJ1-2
CASTPHRGNWTANYGYTF
TGCGCCAGCACTCCCCATCGGGGTAATTGGACAGCTAACTATGGCTACACCTTC
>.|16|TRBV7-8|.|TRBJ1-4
CASSLAIRVPNEKLFF
TGTGCCAGCAGCTTAGCGATCAGGGTACCTAATGAAAAACTGTTTTTT
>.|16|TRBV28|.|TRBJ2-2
CASSSLRDSNTGELFF
TGTGCCAGCAGTTCCTTACGGGACTCGAACACCGGGGAGCTGTTTTTT
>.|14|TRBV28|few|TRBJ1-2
CASSFGTGPYGYTF
TGTGCCAGCAGTTTTGGCACAGGGCCCTATGGCTACACCTTC